The present entry profiles one T cell receptor (beta chain) with its context. This clonotype was seen only a few times. The specificity of this receptor is unknown. Qualities for individual bases were not recorded, and no much larger clone is one base off. These data originate in a study of T-cell memory formation after mild COVID-19 (dated by TCRdb to the early 2020s). With respect to the entire study: TCR sequence clusters from the two donors were largely donor specific. T-cell clones expanding and contracting after mild COVID-19 in two donors were tracked by longitudinal TCRalpha and TCRbeta repertoire sequencing. The cohort was made up of two young adult volunteers, one female and one male, who were previously healthy.

Summary of the overall study and its limitations: Contracting CD4+ clones turned up mainly in the CM and EM memory subsets, whereas EMRA was where CD8+ clones were enriched. Some responding clones were detected in pre-infection memory, which suggested that pre-existing cross-reactive memory T cells had joined the SARS-CoV-2 response. The second-wave clones that peaked on day 37 were not confirmed to be SARS-CoV-2 specific. Only a couple of mild cases were covered in the study, and larger cohorts including severe cases with pre-infection samples were considered necessary. Clones that contracted from day 15 to 85 showed balanced CD4/CD8 phenotypes, whereas a second wave of clones that expanded from day 15 to 37 leaned towards CD4+.

The junction shows trimming of 2 bases on V and 2 bases on J, plus 13 bases between the germline ends. The CDR3, cysteine through phenylalanine, is 16 amino acids long. The sequence is cut down to CDR3 DNA, 48 bases in frame from base 1. The germline V gene sets CDR1 to LGHNA and CDR2 to YSLEER. Sequencing was performed on an Illumina NovaSeq 6000. TCRalpha and TCRbeta cDNA libraries were built by 5'RACE with constant-segment primers, adding sample barcodes and unique molecular identifiers. Trizol reagent was used to extract RNA from every sample. Library amplification was performed in two PCR steps, and a second sample barcode and Illumina TruSeq adapters were introduced in the second step. Libraries were sequenced on an Illumina NovaSeq with 2 x 150 bp paired-end reads. The published analysis was carried out like this. Reads were demultiplexed and collapsed into UMI-guided consensus sequences with migec v1.2.7. Using mixcr v2.1.11, the UMI consensuses were aligned to TRA and TRB V and J templates and assembled into clonotypes. A clonotype was counted as expanded or contracted only if both edgeR and NoisET called the change significant, with noise models trained on biological replicates. For edgeR calls, the cutoffs were a false discovery rate-adjusted p below 0.01 and a log2 fold-change threshold of 1. As an exploratory analysis of dynamics, PCA with hierarchical clustering was applied to max-normalized trajectories of the 1000 most abundant clonotypes. Separately sequenced CD4+ and CD8+ repertoires were used to assign a CD4 or CD8 phenotype to each responding clone. Starting from the raw public reads, TCRdb applied fastp trimming at Q25, assembled clones with MiXCR and retained in-frame beta chains. Rows matching on CDR3 protein sequence are summarized as one entry with the most common DNA and genes. The V and J calls follow TCRdb's processing rather than the paper's. In all, the sample holds fewer than 550,000 distinct CDR3 sequences, and about 19% of those were seen once. Jointly, the top ten make up around 8.4% of the sample.

Ficoll-Paque density gradient centrifugation was used to isolate PBMCs. This receptor was obtained from an adult woman who had mild COVID-19 (a few samples of this study predate the infection). The sample titles of this study are shuffled in the database, so cell type and time point are left out; the donor was told from shared clones. The chain uses TRBV4-3 and TRBJ2-1, with no confident D gene call. The specimen sequenced was PBMCs or a T cell subset sorted from them (not recorded which). The nucleotide sequence reads as follows: TGCGCCAGCAGCCAAATACCGGACGGAACCTACAATGAGCAGTTCTTC. Its amino acids are CASSQIPDGTYNEQFF.